This T cell receptor (beta chain) was found in a study of human T cells and chemical hapten exposure. Across the study: Diphenylcyclopropenone was applied weekly to patients' scalps across the roughly 23-week study.

MiXCR, applied by TCRdb to the RACE reads, yields one record per CDR3 protein. This table holds approximately 60,000 distinct CDR3 sequences, approximately 8.6% found once. Time point defined: patch test 1, 2 weeks after DPC sensitization. Treatment defined: therapeutic diphenylcyclopropenone sensitization with weekly scalp DPC. The clonotype was recovered from a woman in her 40s with alopecia areata. Some clones in this sample may be carry-over from other donors' samples. Sequenced material: whole blood, taken in connection with sensitization to the hapten diphenylcyclopropenone (DPC).

This CDR3 reads CAGEGQPNTEAFF. In DNA form, the CDR3 reads TGTGCCGGCGAGGGACAGCCGAACACTGAAGCTTTCTTT. V usage is TRBV2 and J usage is TRBJ1-1, with TRBD1 matching 7 bases. From germline, CDR1 is SNHLY and CDR2 FYNNEI. This CDR3 is 13 amino acids long. With 11 bases clipped from V and 1 base from J, the junction kept 7 bases outside the gene matches.